The next 18 T cell receptor beta chains were all read from a single sample in a study of T cells in Graves' hyperthyroidism and ophthalmopathy (dated by TCRdb to between 2019 and 2020). The library was generated by multiplex PCR. The sequencing machine was an Illumina HiSeq 2000. The TCR beta CDR3 regions were amplified from the RNA transcripts. For the first round of RT-PCR on the TCR CDR3, the HTBI primer set was used together with the Qiagen OneStep RT-PCR kit. TCRdb trimmed the raw reads at Q25, called clones with MiXCR and kept productive beta chains. Each CDR3 protein appears once, grouped with its most common genes and DNA. Within this sample are 450,000 to 650,000 distinct CDR3 sequences, with less than 25% of them counted one time only. More than 20% of the sample is in the top ten clones. The sample taken for sequencing was blood. These receptors all stem from a man between 18 and 29 years old with Graves' hyperthyroidism.

This clonotype was detected many times. V usage is TRBV7-6 and J usage is TRBJ2-5; D unclear. The V end was cut by 2 bases, the J end by 2 bases, with 6 bases between. The CDR3 has 13 amino acids. CDR1 SGHVS and CDR2 FNYEAQ come from the germline V gene. CDR3: CASSLRPQETQYF. As DNA, the CDR3 is TGTGCCAGCAGCTTAAGACCTCAAGAGACCCAGTACTTC.

This clonotype was recorded a few times. The V and J genes are TRBV6-1 and TRBJ1-1, with D unresolved. The V gene's germline CDR1 is MNHNS and CDR2 SASEGT. The CDR3 runs to 11 residues. The ends were cut back, 5 bases at V and 7 bases at J, with 8 bases in the middle. CDR3 protein: CASSTVGEAFF. The CDR3 bases are TGTGCCAGCAGTACGGTAGGTGAAGCTTTCTTT.

Regarding this clonotype: A read error may be the cause here, since a much bigger clone is one base away. The chain couples TRBV30 to TRBJ1-1; D is unresolved. The CDR3 has 12 residues. The germline gives CDR1 GTSNPN, CDR2 SVGIG (reference sequence). This CDR3 reads CAWSGPLTESFF. The CDR3 region has the DNA TGTGCCTGGAGCGGCCCCTTGACTGAATCTTTCTTT. The full variable domain, rest sourced from reference TRBV30 and TRBJ1-1, is SQTIHQWPATLVQPVGSPLSLECTVEGTSNPNLYWYRQAAGRGLQLLFYSVGIGQISSEVPQNLSASRPQDRQFILSSKKLLLSDSGFYLCAWSGPLTESFFGQGTRLTVV.

This clonotype was detected ten times or more. The chain links TRBV4-2 to TRBJ1-3; D might be TRBD1 (5 bases). V dropped 0 bases and J dropped 0 bases, with 9 bases sitting between them. The CDR3 extends over 16 amino acids. CDR1 and CDR2 from the germline V gene are LGHNA and YNFKEQ. The CDR3 DNA is TGTGCCAGCAGCCAAGAACAGGCATCCTCTGGAAACACCATATATTTT. It is translated as CASSQEQASSGNTIYF.

On this clonotype itself: The CDR3 does not close with the conserved phenylalanine or tryptophan, likely indicating a read error. The chain employs TRBV6-1 and TRBJ1-1; TRBD1 might be the D (6 bases). Germline V gives CDR1 MNHNS, CDR2 SASEGT. With 10 bases removed from V and 1 base from J, the gap between germline ends came to 13 bases. The CDR3 runs 13 residues. The CDR3 region has the DNA TGTGCCATCTCCCACAGGGAGAACACTGAAGCTTTCGTT. It encodes CAISHRENTEAFV.

The rearrangement joins TRBV28 to TRBJ1-2; 11 bases are a match to TRBD1. Trimming removed 3 bases from V and 7 bases from J; junction bases left unmatched: 1. This CDR3 is built from 13 residues. Germline V gene lookup returns CDR1 MDHEN and CDR2 SYDVKM. The CDR3 protein is CASSFGQGAGYTF. CDR3 coding DNA: TGTGCCAGCAGTTTCGGACAGGGGGCTGGCTACACCTTC.

This clonotype was seen at least ten times. This chain uses TRBV2 with TRBJ2-5, with TRBD1 matching 10 bases. CDR3 length: 16 residues. The germline CDR1 and CDR2 sequences are SNHLY and FYNNEI. Unmatched junction bases numbered 12, after V lost 6 bases and J lost 5 bases. CDR3 sequence (DNA): TGTGCCAGCAGAGGAGACAGGGGGCGCTGGGCGGAGACCCAGTACTTC. This gives the protein CASRGDRGRWAETQYF.

Turning to this clonotype: The junction differs from germline at one of its ends, possibly a read error. The chain is built from TRBV6-1 and TRBJ1-1, with D hard to call. The CDR3 spans 11 residues. Germline V lookup: CDR1 MNHNS, CDR2 SASEGT. The CDR3 DNA reads as TGTGCCAGCCTCACATACACTGAAGCTTTCTTC. Translation gives CASLTYTEAFF.

The V and J genes are TRBV6-1 and TRBJ2-2; 12 nucleotides line up with TRBD2. Trimming cost V 6 bases and J 0 bases; bases outside gene matches: 2. Per the germline V gene, CDR1 is MNHNS and CDR2 is SASEGT. The CDR3 sequence is 16 residues long. In DNA, the CDR3 is TGTGCCAGCAGCGGACTAGCGGGATCGAACACCGGGGAGCTGTTTTTT. It yields the protein CASSGLAGSNTGELFF.

On this clonotype: A much larger clone differs by one base, so this may be a read error. The V call is TRBV6-1, the J call TRBJ1-2, with a possible D match to TRBD1 (5 bases). The V gene lost 5 bases and the J gene lost 6 bases, with 10 bases spanning the gap. The CDR3 runs 12 residues. In germline, CDR1 is MNHNS, CDR2 SASEGT. The CDR3 DNA is TGTGCCAGCAGTACCTCAGGGAATGGCTACACCTTC. Translating gives CASSTSGNGYTF.

This clonotype was observed many times. CDR3 sequence reads: CSANFPGRQETQYF. The CDR3 DNA reads TGCAGTGCTAATTTTCCAGGCCGGCAAGAGACCCAGTACTTC. V gene TRBV20-1 combines with J gene TRBJ2-5; no clear D gene. This CDR3 spans 14 amino acids. Germline CDR1 reads DFQATT; CDR2 reads SNEGSKA (reference sequence). V lost 4 bases, J lost 2 bases, and 14 bases lay in between.

This clonotype turned up a few times. The gene calls are TRBV7-9 and TRBJ2-7; D is unresolved. The CDR3 sequence is 15 residues long. The germline V gene has CDR1 SEHNR and CDR2 FQNEAQ (reference sequence). Deletions cut 5 bases from V and 0 bases from J, with 14 bases between. CDR3 coding DNA: TGTGCCAGCAGCGGATACAGCCACATCTCCTACGAGCAGTACTTC. Protein product: CASSGYSHISYEQYF.

This chain connects TRBV27 to TRBJ1-1, with D perhaps matching TRBD1 (5 bases). CDR3 size: 14 residues. The V and J ends lost 5 bases and 7 bases respectively, with 17 bases between them. The germline V gene has CDR1 MNHEY and CDR2 SMNVEV (reference sequence). CDR3 loop: CASSPLPVGGEAFF. CDR3 nucleotide sequence: TGTGCCAGCAGTCCGCTTCCGGTCGGGGGTGAAGCTTTCTTT.

This clonotype was seen ten or more times. The chain links TRBV7-8 to TRBJ1-1; no firm D call. The CDR3 spans 13 residues. The germline gives CDR1 SGHVS, CDR2 FQNEAQ. V lost 3 bases and J lost 4, with 9 bases in between. CDR3 residues: CASSFGAITEAFF. CDR3 DNA sequence: TGTGCCAGCAGCTTCGGAGCGATCACTGAAGCTTTCTTT.

The chain uses TRBV6-1 and TRBJ2-7; tentative D call: TRBD1 (6 bases). This CDR3 contains 13 residues. Trimming cost V 6 bases and J 6 bases, with 15 bases left between them. CDR1 and CDR2 (germline): MNHNS, SASEGT. The CDR3 DNA reads as TGTGCCAGCAGGTCCGGGACAATCCCCGAGCAGTACTTC. Translation gives CASRSGTIPEQYF.

The chain is built from TRBV29-1 and TRBJ2-2; D perhaps matches TRBD1 (6 bases). The germline V and J ends were trimmed by 1 base and 3 bases, with 12 bases remaining between them. Germline-derived CDR1 and CDR2 are SQVTM and ANQGSEA. This CDR3 contains 15 residues. The DNA for the CDR3 is TGCAGCGTTGAAGGACAGGATGCGTACACCGGGGAGCTGTTTTTT. Amino acid sequence: CSVEGQDAYTGELFF.

This clonotype showed up just once. The rearrangement uses TRBV28 and TRBJ1-5, with D unresolved. Per the germline V gene, CDR1 is MDHEN and CDR2 is SYDVKM. The CDR3 extends over 16 amino acids. Trimming took 4 bases from V and 0 from J, leaving 13 bases between them. CDR3 nucleotide sequence: TGTGCCAGCAGTTCCCAATGGATAGGTAGCAATCAGCCCCAGCATTTT. Translated, it gives CASSSQWIGSNQPQHF.

The sample holds many counts of this clonotype. The J gene is TRBJ2-7, the V gene TRBV20-1; TRBD2 aligns across 8 bases. This CDR3 spans 13 amino acids. The ends lost 7 bases at V and 1 base at J; junction bases unmatched: 6. Germline-derived CDR1 and CDR2 are DFQATT and SNEGSKA (reference sequence). The CDR3 DNA follows: TGCAGTGTTGAGCGGGGGTTATCCTACGAGCAGTACTTC. It yields the protein CSVERGLSYEQYF.